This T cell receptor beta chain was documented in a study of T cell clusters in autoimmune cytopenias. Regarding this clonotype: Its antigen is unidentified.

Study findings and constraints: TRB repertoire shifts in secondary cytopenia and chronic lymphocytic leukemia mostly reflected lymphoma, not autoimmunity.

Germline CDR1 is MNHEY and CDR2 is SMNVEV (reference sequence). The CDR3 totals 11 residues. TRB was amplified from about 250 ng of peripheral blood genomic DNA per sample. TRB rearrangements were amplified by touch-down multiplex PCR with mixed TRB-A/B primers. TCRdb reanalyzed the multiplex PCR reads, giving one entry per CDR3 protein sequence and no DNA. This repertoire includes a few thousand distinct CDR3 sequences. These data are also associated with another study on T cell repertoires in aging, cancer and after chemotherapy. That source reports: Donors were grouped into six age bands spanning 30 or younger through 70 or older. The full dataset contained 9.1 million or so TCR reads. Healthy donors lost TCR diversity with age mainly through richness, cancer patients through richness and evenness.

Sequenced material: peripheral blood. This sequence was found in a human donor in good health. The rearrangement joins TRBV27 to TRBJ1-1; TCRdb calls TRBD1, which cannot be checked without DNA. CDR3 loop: CASSLGQRAFF.